One sample yielded the 6 T cell receptor beta chains listed below, sequenced in a study of T-cell memory formation after mild COVID-19. A single record per CDR3 protein comes from TCRdb applying MiXCR to the 5' RACE reads. This sample yields around 510,000 distinct CDR3 sequences, of which about 20% are seen a single time; 7% to 9% belongs to the top ten. Sequenced sample: PBMCs or a T cell subset sorted from them (not recorded which). Receptors originate from an adult woman who had mild COVID-19 (a few samples of this study predate the infection). Cell type and time point are not known.

This clonotype showed up just a few times. The chain is built from TRBV6-5 and TRBJ1-1; D not certain. The V end was cut by 6 bases, the J end by 7 bases, with 15 bases between. Germline values: CDR1 MNHEY, CDR2 SVGAGI. The CDR3 consists of 13 residues. For the CDR3, the DNA is TGTGCCAGCAGCAACCGGGCCTGGAATGAAGCTTTCTTT. It specifies CASSNRAWNEAFF.

This clonotype turned up a few times. V and J are TRBV10-3 and TRBJ2-3, with D hard to call. V was pared by 11 bases and J by 6 bases, with 18 bases between. The CDR3 contains 13 residues. Germline V gives CDR1 ENHRY, CDR2 SYGVKD. This CDR3 reads CALSLAPGDTQYF. The CDR3 coding sequence is TGTGCCCTATCATTGGCGCCTGGGGATACGCAGTATTTT.

This clonotype was seen a handful of times. The V and J genes are TRBV12-3 or TRBV12-4 and TRBJ2-7; D gene uncertain. CDR3 size: 11 residues. V was trimmed by 5 bases and J by 7 bases, leaving 9 bases between them. The CDR3 is CASSNPKEQYF. The CDR3 DNA sequence: TGTGCCAGCAGTAACCCTAAGGAGCAGTACTTC.

This clonotype has just a few counts. The rearrangement joins TRBV3-1 to TRBJ1-1; D is unclear. V lost 4 bases, J lost 3 bases, and 15 bases lay in between. The CDR3 loop spans 15 amino acids. The V gene's germline CDR1 is LGHDT and CDR2 YNNKEL (reference sequence). The CDR3 loop reads CASSPVYEPDTEAFF. As DNA, the CDR3 is TGTGCCAGCAGCCCTGTTTACGAACCGGACACTGAAGCTTTCTTT.

This clonotype was seen only a few times. The chain uses TRBV5-1 and TRBJ1-3, with D possibly TRBD1 on 5 matching bases. Germline V lookup: CDR1 SGHRS, CDR2 YFSETQ. V was trimmed by 9 bases and J by 2 bases, leaving 15 bases between them. This CDR3 has 14 amino acids. CDR3 sequence: CATTEGEAGNTIYF. CDR3 DNA sequence: TGCGCCACCACTGAAGGGGAGGCTGGAAACACCATATATTTT.

The chain combines TRBV20-1 with TRBJ2-4; either TRBD1 or TRBD2 may fit D (5 bases each). V lost 4 bases to trimming and J lost 0 bases, with 10 bases between them. The CDR3 is made up of 14 amino acids. Germline lookup yields CDR1 DFQATT and CDR2 SNEGSKA (reference sequence). CDR3 loop: CSANRDLAKNIQYF. In DNA form, the CDR3 reads TGCAGTGCTAACCGGGACCTAGCCAAAAACATTCAGTACTTC.